A single sample is the source of the 6 T cell receptor beta chains below, sequenced in a study of blood T cell repertoires in COVID-19. The protocol was immunoSEQ multiplex PCR, while the TCRdb copy is restricted to in-frame clones and leaves out a portion. The sample shows 350,000 or so clones, roughly 84% of them seen only once. The sample consisted of PBMCs or T cells enriched from blood (not recorded which). These receptors were taken from a woman in her thirties who had recovered from COVID-19.

The rearrangement joins TRBV11-2 to TRBJ1-2, with D unresolved. The CDR3 sequence is 14 residues long. The ends were cut back, 0 bases at V and 2 bases at J, with 7 bases in the middle. Germline V gene data show CDR1 as SGHAT and CDR2 as FQNNGV. This CDR3 reads CASSLDPLNYGYTF. CDR3 in DNA: TGTGCCAGCAGCTTAGATCCTTTAAACTATGGCTACACCTTC.

The V and J genes are TRBV11-2 and TRBJ1-1, with TRBD1 as a possible D gene (5 bases). V lost 1 base and J 1 base, leaving 10 bases between the germline ends. The CDR3 is 15 residues long. CDR1 and CDR2 from the germline V gene are SGHAT and FQNNGV. The CDR3 loop reads CASSLGQGANTEAFF. As DNA, the CDR3 is TGTGCCAGCAGCTTAGGGCAGGGCGCGAACACTGAAGCTTTCTTT.

The chain joins TRBV10-2 to TRBJ1-2, with no clear D. Germline V CDR1 and CDR2: WSHSY, SAAADI. The germline V and J ends were trimmed by 10 bases and 1 base, with 13 bases remaining between them. The CDR3 has 13 residues. The CDR3 DNA sequence: TGCGCCATTGCTGCCCGGGTTAACTATGGCTACACCTTC. Amino acids: CAIAARVNYGYTF.

The rearrangement links TRBV4-3 to TRBJ1-4; weak D call: TRBD1 (6 bases). Trimming removed 1 base at V and 0 bases at J, with 12 bases between. From germline, CDR1 is LGHNA and CDR2 YSLEER. The CDR3 sequence is 17 residues long. The DNA of the CDR3 is TGCGCCAGCAGCCAAGCAAGGGGGAGCTCAACTAATGAAAAACTGTTTTTT. Translating gives CASSQARGSSTNEKLFF.

This clone was seen only a few times. The CDR3 nucleotides read TGCGCCAGCAGTGGACAGGGATCATCCTACGAGCAGTACTTC. Its translation is CASSGQGSSYEQYF. This chain joins TRBV10-2 and TRBJ2-7; 7 positions match TRBD1. V gave up 4 bases and J gave up 1 base; unmatched junction bases: 4. The length of the CDR3 is 14 residues. Germline V gives CDR1 WSHSY, CDR2 SAAADI.

The chain combines TRBV3-1 (or the pseudogene TRBV3-2) with TRBJ2-7, with 9 bases lining up with TRBD1. V lost 5 bases, J lost 2 bases, and 1 base stayed unmatched. Germline V lookup: CDR1 LGHDT, CDR2 YNNKEL (reference sequence). The CDR3 sequence is 13 residues long. DNA for the CDR3: TGTGCCAGCAGCAGGGACAGGGCCTACGAGCAGTACTTC. Protein: CASSRDRAYEQYF.